The next 2 T cell receptor beta chains were all read from a single sample in a study of shared clonotypes between healthy human individuals. Naive CD8 cells lacked CD45RO and underwent positive selection for CCR7, leaving out terminally differentiated effector memory CD45RA+ cells. Assay: immunoSEQ multiplex PCR; the TCRdb copy retains only in-frame clones and omits some. The sample records roughly 770,000 clones, 95% to 97% being singletons. The sequenced sample consisted of naive CD8+ T cells sorted from blood. These receptor sequences come from a man in his thirties or forties in good health.

The rearrangement uses TRBV7-6 and TRBJ2-1, with 9 bases matching TRBD2. CDR1 and CDR2 from the germline V gene are SGHVS and FNYEAQ. The CDR3 is 16 amino acids. V shed 1 base, J shed 5 bases, and the junction held 6 bases outside the gene matches. The CDR3 is CASSLVRPSGDNEQFF. For the CDR3, the DNA is TGTGCCAGCAGCTTAGTTCGGCCTAGCGGGGACAATGAGCAGTTCTTC.

The chain recombines TRBV7-2 with TRBJ2-7, with D possibly being TRBD1 (5 bases). The germline V and J ends were trimmed by 3 bases and 2 bases, with 14 bases remaining between them. The length of the CDR3 is 15 residues. The germline gives CDR1 SGHTA, CDR2 FQGNSA. The CDR3 reads CASSLGQAFTYEQYF. The CDR3 DNA follows: TGTGCCAGCAGCTTGGGGCAGGCCTTTACCTACGAGCAGTACTTC.